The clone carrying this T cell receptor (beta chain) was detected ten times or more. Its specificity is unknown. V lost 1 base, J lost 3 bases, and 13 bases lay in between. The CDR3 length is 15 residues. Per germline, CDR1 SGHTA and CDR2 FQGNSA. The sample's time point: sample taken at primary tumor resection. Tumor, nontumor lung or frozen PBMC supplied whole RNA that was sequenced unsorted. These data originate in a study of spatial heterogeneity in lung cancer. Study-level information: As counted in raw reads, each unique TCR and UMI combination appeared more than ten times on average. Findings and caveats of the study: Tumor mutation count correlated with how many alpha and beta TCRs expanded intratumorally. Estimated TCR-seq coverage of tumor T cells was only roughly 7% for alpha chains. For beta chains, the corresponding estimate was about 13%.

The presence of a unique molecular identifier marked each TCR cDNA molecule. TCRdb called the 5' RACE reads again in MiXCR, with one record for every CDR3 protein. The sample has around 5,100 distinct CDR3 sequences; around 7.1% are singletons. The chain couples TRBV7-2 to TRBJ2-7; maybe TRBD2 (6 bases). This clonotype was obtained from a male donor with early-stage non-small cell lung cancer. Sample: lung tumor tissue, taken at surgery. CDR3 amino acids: CASSLVGLPDYEQYF. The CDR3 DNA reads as TGTGCCAGCAGCTTAGTGGGACTGCCTGACTACGAGCAGTACTTC.